The T cell receptor (beta chain) described here comes from a study of early T cells in non-severe SARS-CoV-2 infection. Study background: Sequencing used unsorted whole-blood bulk RNA, so chains lack pairing. Study observations and caveats: A preference for anti-spike CD8 responses marked VDJdb matching, which missed private and CD4 specificities.

The germline V gene has CDR1 SGHAT and CDR2 FQNNGV. The CDR3 totals 13 residues. Deletions cut 4 bases from V and 6 bases from J, with 12 bases between. Unique molecular identifiers tagged individual cDNA molecules. TCRdb re-derived calls from the 5' RACE reads in MiXCR, one entry per CDR3 protein. The sample holds approximately 110,000 distinct CDR3 sequences, 14% to 15% seen once. A few counts support this clonotype. What it binds is unknown. The J gene is TRBJ1-1, the V gene TRBV11-2; a possible D gene is TRBD1 (5 bases). Material for sequencing was whole blood. This clonotype was sampled from an adult who was a healthcare worker with PCR-confirmed SARS-CoV-2 infection or an uninfected control (not recorded which). CDR3 in amino acids: CASSSPRGAEAFF. The CDR3 DNA sequence: TGTGCCAGCAGCTCACCCCGAGGGGCTGAAGCTTTCTTT. Full variable domain (missing parts from reference TRBV11-2 and TRBJ1-1): EAGVAQSPRYKIIEKRQSVAFWCNPISGHATLYWYQQILGQGPKLLIQFQNNGVVDDSQLPKDRFSAERLKGVDSTLKIQPAKLEDSAVYLCASSSPRGAEAFFGQGTRLTVV.